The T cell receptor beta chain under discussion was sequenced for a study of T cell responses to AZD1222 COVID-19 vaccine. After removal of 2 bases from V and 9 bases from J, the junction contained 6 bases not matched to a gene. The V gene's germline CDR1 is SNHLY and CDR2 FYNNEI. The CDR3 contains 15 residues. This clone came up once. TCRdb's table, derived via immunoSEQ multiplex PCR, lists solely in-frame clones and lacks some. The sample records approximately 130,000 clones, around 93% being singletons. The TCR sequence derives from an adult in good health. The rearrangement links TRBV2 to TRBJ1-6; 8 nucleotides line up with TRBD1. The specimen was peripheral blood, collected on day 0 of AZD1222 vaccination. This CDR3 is CASSELGTGGSPLHF. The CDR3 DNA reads TGTGCCAGCAGTGAATTGGGGACAGGCGGTTCACCCCTCCACTTT.